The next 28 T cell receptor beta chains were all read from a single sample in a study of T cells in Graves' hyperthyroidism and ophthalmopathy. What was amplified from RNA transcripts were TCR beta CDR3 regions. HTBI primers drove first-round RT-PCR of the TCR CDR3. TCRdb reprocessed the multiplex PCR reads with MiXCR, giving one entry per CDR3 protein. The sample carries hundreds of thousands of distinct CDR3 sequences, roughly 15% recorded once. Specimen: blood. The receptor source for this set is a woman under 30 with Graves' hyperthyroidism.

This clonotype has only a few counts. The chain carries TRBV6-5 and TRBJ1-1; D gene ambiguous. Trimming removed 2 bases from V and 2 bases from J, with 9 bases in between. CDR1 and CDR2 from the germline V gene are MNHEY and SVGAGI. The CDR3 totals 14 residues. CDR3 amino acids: CASSYREKNTEAFF. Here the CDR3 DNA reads TGTGCCAGCAGTTACAGGGAAAAAAACACTGAAGCTTTCTTT.

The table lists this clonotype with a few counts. The CDR3 loop reads CATRTGNTEAFF. CDR3 sequence (DNA): TGTGCCACCAGGACAGGGAACACTGAAGCTTTCTTT. The chain links TRBV19 to TRBJ1-1, with 7 nucleotides matching TRBD1. The CDR3 covers 12 residues. The J segment lost 1 base and the V segment lost 10 bases, leaving 3 bases of the junction unmatched. CDR1 and CDR2 from the germline V gene are LNHDA and SQIVND (reference sequence).

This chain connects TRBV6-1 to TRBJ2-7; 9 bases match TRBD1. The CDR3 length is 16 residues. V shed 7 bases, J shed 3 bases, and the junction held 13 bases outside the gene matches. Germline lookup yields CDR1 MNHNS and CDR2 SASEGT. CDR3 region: CASNPLPGQGNYEQYF. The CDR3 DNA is TGTGCCAGCAATCCGTTGCCGGGACAGGGTAACTACGAGCAGTACTTC.

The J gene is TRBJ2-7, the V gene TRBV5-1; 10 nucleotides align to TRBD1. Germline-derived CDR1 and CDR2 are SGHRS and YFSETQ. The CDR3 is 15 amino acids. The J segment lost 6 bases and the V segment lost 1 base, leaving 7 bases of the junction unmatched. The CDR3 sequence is CASSLLEGQGGEQYF. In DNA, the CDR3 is TGCGCCAGCAGCTTGCTAGAAGGACAGGGGGGCGAGCAGTACTTC.

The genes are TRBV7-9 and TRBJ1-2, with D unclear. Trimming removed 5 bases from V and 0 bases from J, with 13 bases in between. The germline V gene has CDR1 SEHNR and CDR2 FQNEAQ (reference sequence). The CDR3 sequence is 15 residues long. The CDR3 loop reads CASSLSAGANYGYTF. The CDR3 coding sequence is TGTGCCAGCAGCCTCTCGGCTGGTGCTAACTATGGCTACACCTTC. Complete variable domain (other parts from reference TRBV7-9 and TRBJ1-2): DTGVSQNPRHKITKRGQNVTFRCDPISEHNRLYWYRQTLGQGPEFLTYFQNEAQLEKSRLLSDRFSAERPKGSFSTLEIQRTEQGDSAMYLCASSLSAGANYGYTFGSGTRLTVV.

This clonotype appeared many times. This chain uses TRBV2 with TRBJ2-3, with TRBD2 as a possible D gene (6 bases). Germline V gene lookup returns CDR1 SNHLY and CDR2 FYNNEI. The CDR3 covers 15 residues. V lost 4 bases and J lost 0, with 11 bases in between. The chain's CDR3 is CASSGGGASTDTQYF. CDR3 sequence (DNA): TGTGCCAGCAGTGGCGGCGGGGCTAGCACAGATACGCAGTATTTT.

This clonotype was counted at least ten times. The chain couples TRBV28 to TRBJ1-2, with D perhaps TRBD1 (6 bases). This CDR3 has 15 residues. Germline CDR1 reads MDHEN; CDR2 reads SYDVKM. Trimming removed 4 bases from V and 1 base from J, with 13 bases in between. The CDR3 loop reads CASSWQGLFNYGYTF. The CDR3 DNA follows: TGTGCCAGCAGTTGGCAGGGGTTGTTTAACTATGGCTACACCTTC.

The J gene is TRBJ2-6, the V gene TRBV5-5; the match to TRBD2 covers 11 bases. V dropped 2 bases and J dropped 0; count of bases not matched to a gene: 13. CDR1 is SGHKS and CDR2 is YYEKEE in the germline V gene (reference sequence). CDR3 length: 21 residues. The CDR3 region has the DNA TGTGCCAGCAGCTTTTCCGGGACTAGCGGCTTGGGCTTCTCTGGGGCCAACGTCCTGACTTTC. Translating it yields CASSFSGTSGLGFSGANVLTF.

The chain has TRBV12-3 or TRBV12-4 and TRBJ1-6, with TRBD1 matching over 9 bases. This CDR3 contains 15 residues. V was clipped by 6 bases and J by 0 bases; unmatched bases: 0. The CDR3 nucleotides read TGTGCCAGCAGGGACAGGGGCTCCTATAATTCACCCCTCCACTTT. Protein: CASRDRGSYNSPLHF.

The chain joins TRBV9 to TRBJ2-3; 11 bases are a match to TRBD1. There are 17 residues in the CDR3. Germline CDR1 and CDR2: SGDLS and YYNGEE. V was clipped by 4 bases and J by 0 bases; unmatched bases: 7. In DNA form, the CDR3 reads TGTGCCAGCAGCCTTGGACAGGGGGCCTCTAGCACAGATACGCAGTATTTT. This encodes CASSLGQGASSTDTQYF.

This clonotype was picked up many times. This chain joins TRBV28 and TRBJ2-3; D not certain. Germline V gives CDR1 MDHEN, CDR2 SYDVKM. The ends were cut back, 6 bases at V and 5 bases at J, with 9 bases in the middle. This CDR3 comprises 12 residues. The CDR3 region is CASRTPLDTQYF. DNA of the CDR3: TGTGCCAGCAGGACGCCACTAGATACGCAGTATTTT.

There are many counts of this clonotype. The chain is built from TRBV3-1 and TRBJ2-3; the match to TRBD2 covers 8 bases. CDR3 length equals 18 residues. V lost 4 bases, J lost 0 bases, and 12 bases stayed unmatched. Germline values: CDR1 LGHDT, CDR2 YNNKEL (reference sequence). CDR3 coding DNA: TGTGCCAGCAGCCCATTCTTGAGCGGGAGTACTAGCACAGATACGCAGTATTTT. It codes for CASSPFLSGSTSTDTQYF.

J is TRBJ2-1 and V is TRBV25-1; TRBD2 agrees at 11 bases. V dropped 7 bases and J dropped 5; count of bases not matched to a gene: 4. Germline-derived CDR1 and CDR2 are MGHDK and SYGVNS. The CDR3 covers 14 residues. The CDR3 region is CASTLAGGDNEQFF. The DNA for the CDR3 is TGTGCCAGCACCCTAGCGGGAGGAGACAATGAGCAGTTCTTC.

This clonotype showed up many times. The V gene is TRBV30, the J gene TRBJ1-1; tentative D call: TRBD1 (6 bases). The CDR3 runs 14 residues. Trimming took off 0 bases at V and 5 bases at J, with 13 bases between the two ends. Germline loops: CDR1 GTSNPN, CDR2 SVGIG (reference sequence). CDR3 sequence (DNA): TGTGCCTGGAGTGTACGGCCTCAGGGGACTGAAGCTTTCTTT. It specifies CAWSVRPQGTEAFF.

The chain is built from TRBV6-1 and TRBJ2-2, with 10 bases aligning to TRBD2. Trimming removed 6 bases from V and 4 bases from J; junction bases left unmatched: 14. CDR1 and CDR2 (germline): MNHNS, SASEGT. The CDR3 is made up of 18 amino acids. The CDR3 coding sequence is TGTGCCAGCAGACGGCTCTCCGGGACTAGCGACGGCACCGGGGAGCTGTTTTTT. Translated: CASRRLSGTSDGTGELFF.

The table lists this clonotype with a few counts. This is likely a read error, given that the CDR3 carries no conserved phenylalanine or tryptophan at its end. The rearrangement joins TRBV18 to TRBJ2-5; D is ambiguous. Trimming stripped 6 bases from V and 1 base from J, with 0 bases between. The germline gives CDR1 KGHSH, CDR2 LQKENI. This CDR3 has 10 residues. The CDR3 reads CASSQETQYS. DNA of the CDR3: TGTGCCAGCTCCCAAGAGACCCAGTACTCC.

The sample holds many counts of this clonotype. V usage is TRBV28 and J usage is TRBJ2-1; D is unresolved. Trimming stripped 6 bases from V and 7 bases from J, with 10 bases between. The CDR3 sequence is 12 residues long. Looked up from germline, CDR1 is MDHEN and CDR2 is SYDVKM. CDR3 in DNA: TGTGCCAGCAGCTTCGAAGGTAATGAGCAGTTCTTC. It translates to CASSFEGNEQFF.

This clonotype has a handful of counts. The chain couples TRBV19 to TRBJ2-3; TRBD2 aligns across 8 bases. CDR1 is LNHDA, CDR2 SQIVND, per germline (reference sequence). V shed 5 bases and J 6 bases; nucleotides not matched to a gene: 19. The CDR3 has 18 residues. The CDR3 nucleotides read TGTGCCAGTAGTCCTCTTCGTTTCAGCGGGGGCCCTTGGGATACGCAGTATTTT. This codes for CASSPLRFSGGPWDTQYF.

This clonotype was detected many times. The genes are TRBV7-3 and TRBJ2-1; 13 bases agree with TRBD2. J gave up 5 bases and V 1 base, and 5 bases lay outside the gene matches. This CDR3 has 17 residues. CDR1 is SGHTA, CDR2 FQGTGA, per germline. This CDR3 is CASSLRTSGRFNNEQFF. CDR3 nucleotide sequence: TGTGCCAGCAGCTTAAGGACTAGCGGGAGATTTAACAATGAGCAGTTCTTC.

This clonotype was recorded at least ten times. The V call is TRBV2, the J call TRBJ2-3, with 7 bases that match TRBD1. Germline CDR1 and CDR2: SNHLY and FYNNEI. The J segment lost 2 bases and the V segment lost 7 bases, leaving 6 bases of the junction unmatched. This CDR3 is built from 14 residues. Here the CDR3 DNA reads TGTGCCAGCAACAGACAGGGATCCACAGATACGCAGTATTTT. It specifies CASNRQGSTDTQYF. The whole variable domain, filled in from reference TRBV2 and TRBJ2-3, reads EPEVTQTPSHQVTQMGQEVILRCVPISNHLYFYWYRQILGQKVEFLVSFYNNEISEKSEIFDDQFSVERPDGSNFTLKIRSTKLEDSAMYFCASNRQGSTDTQYFGPGTRLTVL.

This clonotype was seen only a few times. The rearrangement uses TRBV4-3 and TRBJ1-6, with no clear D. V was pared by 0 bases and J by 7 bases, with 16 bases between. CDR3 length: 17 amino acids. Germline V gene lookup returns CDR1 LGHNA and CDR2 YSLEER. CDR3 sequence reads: CASSQDRVLLGNSPLHF. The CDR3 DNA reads TGCGCCAGCAGCCAAGATAGGGTCCTCCTGGGCAATTCACCCCTCCACTTT.

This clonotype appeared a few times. CDR3 sequence (DNA): TGTGCCAGCAGCGGACAACAGGGGGCGAGCACAGATACGCAGTATTTT. The encoded protein is CASSGQQGASTDTQYF. The chain carries TRBV9 and TRBJ2-3; 9 bases are shared with TRBD1. This CDR3 region has 16 residues. Germline CDR1 reads SGDLS; CDR2 reads YYNGEE. Germline trimming cut 3 bases from V and 0 bases from J; bases unmatched to any gene: 5.

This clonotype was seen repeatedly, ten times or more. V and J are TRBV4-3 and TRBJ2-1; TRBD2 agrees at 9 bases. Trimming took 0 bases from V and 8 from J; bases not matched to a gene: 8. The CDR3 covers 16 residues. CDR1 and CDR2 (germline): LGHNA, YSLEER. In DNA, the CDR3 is TGCGCCAGCAGCCAAGAATTTGCGGGAGGGCCCCATGAGCAGTTCTTC. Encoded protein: CASSQEFAGGPHEQFF.

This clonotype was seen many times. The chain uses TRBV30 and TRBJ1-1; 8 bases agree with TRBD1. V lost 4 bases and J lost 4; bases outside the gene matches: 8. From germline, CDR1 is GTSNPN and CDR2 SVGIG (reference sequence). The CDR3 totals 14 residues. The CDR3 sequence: CAWNTLTGVTEAFF. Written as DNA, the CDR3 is TGTGCCTGGAACACTCTGACAGGGGTCACTGAAGCTTTCTTT. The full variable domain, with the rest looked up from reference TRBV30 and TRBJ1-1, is SQTIHQWPATLVQPVGSPLSLECTVEGTSNPNLYWYRQAAGRGLQLLFYSVGIGQISSEVPQNLSASRPQDRQFILSSKKLLLSDSGFYLCAWNTLTGVTEAFFGQGTRLTVV.

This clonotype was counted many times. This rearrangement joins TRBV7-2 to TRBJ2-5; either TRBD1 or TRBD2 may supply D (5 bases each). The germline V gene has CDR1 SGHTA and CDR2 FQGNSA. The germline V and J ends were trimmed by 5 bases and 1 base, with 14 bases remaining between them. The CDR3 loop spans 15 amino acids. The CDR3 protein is CASSPSVGTQETQYF. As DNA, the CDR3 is TGTGCCAGCAGCCCAAGTGTAGGGACCCAAGAGACCCAGTACTTC.

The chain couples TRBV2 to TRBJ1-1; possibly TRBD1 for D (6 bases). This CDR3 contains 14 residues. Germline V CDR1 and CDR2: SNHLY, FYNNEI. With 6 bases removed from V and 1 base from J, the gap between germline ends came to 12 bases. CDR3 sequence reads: CASRNMDRNTEAFF. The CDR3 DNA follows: TGTGCCAGCAGGAACATGGACAGGAACACTGAAGCTTTCTTT.

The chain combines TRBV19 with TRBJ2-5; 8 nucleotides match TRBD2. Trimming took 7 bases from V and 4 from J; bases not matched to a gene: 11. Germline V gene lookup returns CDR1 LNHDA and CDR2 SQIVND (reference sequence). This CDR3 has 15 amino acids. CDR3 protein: CASKDGGRSGETQYF. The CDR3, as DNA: TGTGCCAGTAAGGACGGCGGGAGGTCTGGAGAGACCCAGTACTTC.

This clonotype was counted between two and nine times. The CDR3 region has the DNA TGTGCCAGCAGTCGCACCGGGGAACACTATGGCTACACCTTC. It translates to CASSRTGEHYGYTF. The rearrangement joins TRBV6-1 to TRBJ1-2; D uncertain. Deletions cut 5 bases from V and 3 bases from J, with 13 bases between. Germline assignment: CDR1 MNHNS and CDR2 SASEGT. This CDR3 region has 14 residues.